These T cell receptor beta chains were read from a single sample in a study of T cell responses to AZD1222 COVID-19 vaccine. Data came from immunoSEQ multiplex PCR; TCRdb stores just in-frame clones and leaves some out. The top ten hold around 1.4% of the sample, which has about 120,000 clones, about 90% seen once. The sequencing here drew on peripheral blood, taken 28 days after the second AZD1222 dose. The origin of the receptors is an adult who received the AZD1222 COVID-19 vaccine. The CDR3 runs from the conserved cysteine through the conserved F or W. A D gene is named only where the DNA matches it firmly. Expanded clones are given a class, and other clones once, few, many or no size at all.

abundance | j_gene | d_gene | v_gene | CDR3aa | CDR3nt
NA | TRBJ1-1 | TRBD1 | TRBV25-1 | CASSEGTGAVTEAFF | TGTGCCAGCAGTGAAGGGACAGGGGCGGTGACTGAAGCTTTCTTT
NA | TRBJ1-2 | NA | TRBV7-3 | CASSLLGYTF | TGTGCCAGCAGCTTATTAGGCTACACCTTC
NA | TRBJ1-2 | NA | TRBV5-1 | CASSPRTAAGGDGYTF | TGCGCCAGCAGCCCAAGGACTGCGGCCGGAGGGGATGGCTACACCTTC
NA | TRBJ2-7 | TRBD2 | TRBV5-6 | CASSRILGGIYEQYF | TGTGCCAGCAGCCGCATTTTGGGAGGGATATACGAGCAGTACTTC
NA | TRBJ2-7 | NA | TRBV4-1 | CASSQERDPTYEQYF | TGCGCCAGCAGCCAAGAGAGGGACCCCACCTACGAGCAGTACTTC
once | TRBJ1-2 | NA | TRBV7-2 | CASSLLTNYGYTF | TGTGCCAGCAGCTTACTTACGAACTATGGCTACACCTTC
NA | TRBJ2-3 | TRBD2 | TRBV7-2 | CASSFVAGGPDTQYF | TGTGCCAGCAGCTTTGTTGCGGGAGGTCCAGATACGCAGTATTTT
NA | TRBJ2-7 | TRBD1 | TRBV18 | CASSPPGQGFVEQYF | TGTGCCAGCTCACCTCCGGGACAGGGGTTCGTCGAGCAGTACTTC
NA | TRBJ1-3 | NA | TRBV19 | CASINKSGNTIYF | TGTGCCAGTATAAATAAATCTGGAAACACCATATATTTT
NA | TRBJ2-1 | NA | TRBV6-5 | CASTSFPYNEQFF | TGTGCCAGCACCTCTTTCCCCTACAATGAGCAGTTCTTC
NA | TRBJ1-1 | NA | TRBV5-5 | CASSLLTVGNTEAFF | TGTGCCAGCAGCTTGTTGACAGTGGGAAACACTGAAGCTTTCTTT
NA | TRBJ2-7 | NA | TRBV27 | CASSPRRRYYEQYF | TGTGCCAGCAGTCCCCGGAGACGGTACTACGAGCAGTACTTC
NA | TRBJ2-7 | NA | TRBV6-5 | CASTQRGDSGDEQYF | TGTGCCAGCACCCAAAGGGGGGACAGTGGGGACGAGCAGTACTTC
NA | TRBJ2-3 | NA | TRBV4-1 | CASSPGGLADPIRTDTQYF | TGCGCCAGCAGCCCCGGGGGGCTAGCGGACCCGATCCGCACAGATACGCAGTATTTT
NA | TRBJ2-3 | TRBD1 | TRBV27 | CASIRQGEMDTQYF | TGTGCCAGCATTAGACAGGGTGAAATGGATACGCAGTATTTT
NA | TRBJ2-3 | TRBD1 | TRBV28 | CASRPGGLDTQYF | TGTGCCAGCAGACCAGGGGGCTTAGATACGCAGTATTTT
NA | TRBJ2-5 | NA | TRBV7-3 | CASSTRNIQETQYF | TGTGCCAGCAGCACCCGGAATATCCAAGAGACCCAGTACTTC
NA | TRBJ2-3 | TRBD2 | TRBV9 | CASSVFPPGTSATDTQYF | TGTGCCAGCAGCGTATTCCCCCCCGGGACTAGCGCCACAGATACGCAGTATTTT
once | TRBJ2-7 | NA | TRBV6-1 | CASSEERPGEQYF | TGTGCCAGCAGTGAAGAGCGGCCAGGCGAACAGTACTTC
NA | TRBJ1-1 | NA | TRBV27 | CASNPLEGRGLNTEAFF | TGTGCCAGCAACCCCCTGGAGGGACGGGGGCTGAACACTGAAGCTTTCTTT
NA | TRBJ2-4 | NA | TRBV15 | CATSRDHPTLLTIAKNIQYF | TGTGCCACCAGCAGAGATCATCCTACCTTATTAACCATAGCCAAAAACATTCAGTACTTC
once | TRBJ1-5 | NA | TRBV28 | CASNNLGLLYSNQPQHF | TGTGCCAGCAATAACTTGGGACTGCTCTATAGCAATCAGCCCCAGCATTTT
NA | TRBJ2-7 | NA | TRBV27 | CASSLSGPGVEQYF | TGTGCCAGCAGTTTATCGGGGCCAGGGGTCGAGCAGTACTTC
NA | TRBJ1-2 | NA | TRBV4-1 | CASSPRPENEYGYTF | TGCGCCAGCAGCCCGCGACCAGAGAATGAGTATGGCTACACCTTC
NA | TRBJ1-4 | NA | TRBV18 | CASSPSPGKGEKLFF | TGTGCCAGCTCACCTAGCCCAGGGAAGGGTGAAAAACTGTTTTTT
NA | TRBJ2-2 | NA | TRBV7-9 | CASSWTGAGELFF | TGTGCCAGCAGCTGGACGGGAGCCGGGGAGCTGTTTTTT
NA | TRBJ1-4 | TRBD1 | TRBV5-1 | CASSLGYDRGNEKLFF | TGCGCCAGCAGCTTGGGCTATGACAGGGGCAATGAAAAACTGTTTTTT
NA | TRBJ1-5 | NA | TRBV15 | CATPGTAGRQPQHF | TGTGCCACGCCGGGGACGGCCGGGCGTCAGCCCCAGCATTTT
NA | TRBJ1-1 | NA | TRBV7-2 | CASSLRGRGGSGDTEAFF | TGTGCCAGCAGCTTACGGGGACGCGGCGGGAGTGGGGACACTGAAGCTTTCTTT
NA | TRBJ2-2 | NA | TRBV3-1/TRBV3-2 | CASSQDPGELFF | TGTGCCAGCAGCCAAGACCCCGGGGAGCTGTTTTTT
once | TRBJ2-7 | NA | TRBV19 | CASSITGNEQYF | TGTGCCAGTAGTATTACTGGGAACGAGCAGTACTTC
NA | TRBJ2-2 | TRBD2 | TRBV5-6 | CASSSGLAGGPGGGELFF | TGTGCCAGCAGCTCCGGACTAGCGGGAGGGCCCGGTGGCGGGGAGCTGTTTTTT
NA | TRBJ1-6 | TRBD1 | TRBV28 | CASSSLGQGVDSPLHF | TGTGCCAGCAGCTCACTGGGACAGGGTGTGGATTCACCCCTCCACTTT
NA | TRBJ2-7 | TRBD2 | TRBV7-2 | CASSPTSGRIYEQYF | TGTGCCAGCAGTCCCACTAGCGGGAGGATATACGAGCAGTACTTC
NA | TRBJ1-1 | NA | TRBV7-2 | CASSSIELMNTEAFF | TGTGCCAGCAGCTCAATCGAGCTCATGAACACTGAAGCTTTCTTT
NA | TRBJ2-1 | NA | TRBV2 | CASSEGLLDEQFF | TGTGCCAGCAGTGAAGGCCTCTTGGATGAGCAGTTCTTC
NA | TRBJ1-5 | NA | TRBV30 | CAWSVILGQPQHF | TGTGCCTGGAGTGTGATCTTGGGGCAGCCCCAGCATTTT
NA | TRBJ1-1 | NA | TRBV27 | CASSTTGLNTEAFF | TGTGCCAGCAGTACCACTGGGCTGAACACTGAAGCTTTCTTT
NA | TRBJ2-1 | TRBD2 | TRBV12-5 | CASRLAEAGEQFF | TGTGCTAGTAGACTAGCGGAGGCGGGTGAGCAGTTCTTC
NA | TRBJ2-3 | NA | TRBV6-2/TRBV6-3 | CASSYGIGGTTDTQYF | TGTGCCAGCAGTTACGGCATCGGCGGGACGACAGATACGCAGTATTTT
NA | TRBJ2-1 | NA | TRBV25-1 | CASSEYKDNEQFF | TGTGCCAGCAGTGAATATAAGGACAATGAGCAGTTCTTC
NA | TRBJ2-3 | TRBD1 | TRBV3-1/TRBV3-2 | CASSQGADRGTDTQYF | TGTGCCAGCAGCCAAGGGGCGGACAGGGGCACAGATACGCAGTATTTT
NA | TRBJ2-2 | NA | TRBV11-2 | CASNDTPGGSTGELFF | TGTGCCAGCAACGATACCCCCGGGGGTTCCACCGGGGAGCTGTTTTTT
once | TRBJ1-4 | NA | TRBV25-1 | CASPEETNEKLFF | TGTGCCAGCCCCGAGGAGACTAATGAAAAACTGTTTTTT
NA | TRBJ2-7 | NA | TRBV3-1/TRBV3-2 | CASSQAGRYEQYF | TGTGCCAGCAGCCAAGCTGGTCGTTACGAGCAGTACTTC
NA | TRBJ2-5 | TRBD1 | TRBV27 | CATYGQGDPETQYF | TGTGCCACTTACGGGCAGGGGGACCCAGAGACCCAGTACTTC
NA | TRBJ2-6 | NA | TRBV13 | CASSDPLTLLGSGANVLTF | TGTGCCAGCAGCGACCCACTGACCCTTCTTGGGAGCGGGGCCAACGTCCTGACTTTC
NA | TRBJ2-7 | NA | TRBV27 | CASSGGSIYEQYF | TGTGCCAGCAGTGGGGGGAGTATTTACGAGCAGTACTTC
NA | TRBJ1-2 | TRBD1 | TRBV19 | CASVTGGSTYGYTF | TGTGCCAGTGTCACAGGGGGGAGTACATATGGCTACACCTTC
NA | TRBJ1-5 | NA | TRBV6-5 | CASSYDGSRTQPQHF | TGTGCCAGCAGTTACGATGGTTCACGTACCCAGCCCCAGCATTTT
NA | TRBJ2-1 | TRBD2 | TRBV5-1 | CASSLQGGGLAGTSSYNEQFF | TGCGCCAGCAGCTTGCAAGGTGGAGGACTAGCGGGGACGTCCTCCTACAATGAGCAGTTCTTC
few | TRBJ1-5 | NA | TRBV11-2 | CASSFFDQPQHF | TGTGCCAGCAGCTTTTTCGATCAGCCCCAGCATTTT
once | TRBJ2-1 | TRBD1 | TRBV28 | CASSFVTGGRNEQFF | TGTGCCAGCAGTTTTGTGACAGGGGGGCGCAATGAGCAGTTCTTC
NA | TRBJ1-3 | TRBD1 | TRBV7-3 | CASGTGPGNTIYF | TGTGCCAGCGGGACAGGGCCAGGAAACACCATATATTTT
NA | TRBJ2-5 | NA | TRBV29-1 | CSVMGSGETQYF | TGCAGTGTCATGGGTTCGGGGGAGACCCAGTACTTC
NA | TRBJ2-3 | NA | TRBV6-1 | CASSERHQQRRADTQYF | TGTGCCAGCAGTGAACGGCACCAACAAAGAAGGGCAGATACGCAGTATTTT